The 23 T cell receptor beta chains below all came from one sample that was sequenced in a study of tumor-infiltrating lymphocytes in primary liver carcinoma. Starting material of approximately 500 ng total RNA yielded TCR beta cDNA via a constant-region primer. Libraries covering TCR beta were generated through three nested multiplex PCR rounds (using a slightly modified ARM-PCR). TRBV1-TRBV30 forward and Cbeta reverse primers drove the first two approximately 10-cycle rounds. TCRdb processed the multiplex PCR reads anew with MiXCR; each CDR3 protein has one entry. The sample consists of roughly 80,000 distinct CDR3 sequences, under 75% of them appearing once. Between about 17 and 34 mg of unsorted bulk tissue served as the source from which RNA and DNA were co-extracted. Input material: tumor-adjacent normal liver tissue. Receptor source: a man aged 35 to 55 with primary liver carcinoma and hepatitis B virus infection.

By proportion, this clonotype is medium-sized. This CDR3 reads CASSSRGNNYEQYF. The CDR3 DNA reads as TGTGCCAGCAGCTCAAGAGGAAATAACTACGAGCAGTACTTC. The V call is TRBV11-1, the J call TRBJ2-7, with unresolved D. CDR1 is SGHAT and CDR2 is FQDESV in the germline V gene (reference sequence). The CDR3 loop spans 14 amino acids. V lost 4 bases to trimming and J lost 3 bases, with 13 bases between them.

There are many counts of this clonotype. CDR3 coding DNA: TGTGCCAGCAGCCAACCCTCGGGACAGGGGGGTTCTGAGCAGTTCTTC. This gives the protein CASSQPSGQGGSEQFF. This rearrangement joins TRBV11-2 to TRBJ2-1; 11 bases are a match to TRBD1. CDR1 and CDR2 (germline): SGHAT, FQNNGV. This CDR3 contains 16 residues. Unmatched junction bases numbered 12, after V lost 5 bases and J lost 9 bases.

For this clonotype: The missing conserved phenylalanine or tryptophan at the end of this CDR3 makes a read error likely. The rearrangement uses TRBV11-2 and TRBJ2-1; D uncertain. This CDR3 spans 15 amino acids. The germline V gene encodes CDR1 SGHAT and CDR2 FQNNGV. The CDR3 spells CTNSDPLGYYNEQFS. The CDR3, as DNA: TGTACCAACAGCGACCCCCTGGGGTACTACAATGAGCAGTTCTCC.

This clonotype is termed large. V usage is TRBV28 and J usage is TRBJ2-7; TRBD2 matches 15 bases. With V trimmed by 3 bases and J by 0 bases, 9 bases remained unmatched. CDR3 length: 19 amino acids. Germline CDR1 MDHEN, CDR2 SYDVKM. The DNA for the CDR3 is TGTGCCAGCAGTTTTTTCGGACTAGCGGGAGGGCGAATCTCCTACGAGCAGTACTTC. It specifies CASSFFGLAGGRISYEQYF. Looking up the rest from reference TRBV28 and TRBJ2-7 gives the full variable domain: DVKVTQSSRYLVKRTGEKVFLECVQDMDHENMFWYRQDPGLGLRLIYFSYDVKMKEKGDIPEGYSVSREKKERFSLILESASTNQTSMYLCASSFFGLAGGRISYEQYFGPGTRLTVT.

In the case of this clonotype: No conserved phenylalanine or tryptophan ends this CDR3, so it is likely a read error. The DNA is left out, because the CDR3 cannot be placed on it with certainty; the CDR3 is given as TCRdb lists it. The rearrangement uses TRBV6-5 and TRBJ2-1; the DNA was not compared with TRBD2, the D call given in the table. The CDR3 is 15 residues long, ends included. Germline CDR1 and CDR2: MNHEY and SVGAGI. CDR3 loop: CASSRSSGRYNEQLI.

This clonotype was seen a single time. A much more abundant neighbour one base away suggests this may be a read error. The conserved phenylalanine or tryptophan normally closing the CDR3 is absent here, so this likely arose from a read error. V usage is TRBV28 and J usage is TRBJ1-2; D gene unclear. The V and J ends lost 3 bases and 3 bases respectively, with 5 bases between them. Per the germline V gene, CDR1 is MDHEN and CDR2 is SYDVKM. There are 12 residues in the CDR3. The CDR3 protein is CASSFADYGYTL. CDR3 coding DNA: TGTGCCAGCAGTTTCGCCGACTATGGCTACACCTTA.

In the case of this clonotype: At one of its ends the junction is not consistent with the germline gene, which may arise from a read error. The chain is built from TRBV11-2 and TRBJ2-7; D possibly corresponds to TRBD2 (7 bases). Germline assignment: CDR1 SGHAT and CDR2 FQNNGV. The CDR3 contains 17 residues. In nucleotides, the CDR3 is TGTGCCGGCAGCTTAGGGGGGACTAACGGGACCACCTACGAGCAGTACTTC. This sequence encodes CAGSLGGTNGTTYEQYF.

About this clonotype itself: A single base separates this from a much larger clone, so it may be a read error. This rearrangement joins TRBV11-2 to TRBJ2-1; a possible D gene is TRBD1 (6 bases). The CDR3 extends over 11 amino acids. V lost 4 bases, J lost 10 bases, and 8 bases lay in between. The germline V gene encodes CDR1 SGHAT and CDR2 FQNNGV. The CDR3 DNA is TGTGCCAGCAGCTCTGACAGGGAGCAGTTCTTC. This encodes CASSSDREQFF.

With respect to this clonotype: This could be a read error, since a much larger clone is one nucleotide away. The rearrangement joins TRBV12-3 or TRBV12-4 to TRBJ2-7, with D perhaps matching TRBD1 or TRBD2 (5 bases each). The CDR3 length is 14 residues. The CDR3 is CVSSLRGAAYEQYF. CDR3 nucleotides: TGTGTCAGCAGCCTTCGAGGGGCTGCCTACGAGCAGTACTTC.

As regards this clonotype: The junction and the germline gene differ at one end; a read error may be behind it. This chain connects TRBV7-9 to TRBJ2-6; 10 positions match TRBD2. Per germline, CDR1 SEHNR and CDR2 FQNEAQ (reference sequence). The CDR3 runs to 20 residues. The CDR3 DNA reads as TGTGCCAGCAGCTTGAGGTTACTGGCTAGCGGGAGTTCTGGGGCCAACGTCCTGGCTTTC. Translating gives CASSLRLLASGSSGANVLAF. Filled out from reference TRBV7-9 and TRBJ2-6, the complete variable domain reads DTGVSQNPRHKITKRGQNVTFRCDPISEHNRLYWYRQTLGQGPEFLTYFQNEAQLEKSRLLSDRFSAERPKGSFSTLEIQRTEQGDSAMYLCASSLRLLASGSSGANVLAFGAGSRLTVL.

This clonotype was seen many times. This chain links TRBV11-1 with TRBJ1-1, with no clear D. The CDR3 consists of 13 residues. V was shortened by 4 bases and J by 0 bases, with 6 bases between the two germline ends. Germline V lookup: CDR1 SGHAT, CDR2 FQDESV (reference sequence). The CDR3 loop reads CASSSTLNTEAFF. DNA of the CDR3: TGTGCCAGCAGCTCGACCTTGAACACTGAAGCTTTCTTT. Based on the CDR3 plus reference TRBV11-1 and TRBJ1-1, the full variable domain is EAEVAQSPRYKITEKSQAVAFWCDPISGHATLYWYRQILGQGPELLVQFQDESVVDDSQLPKDRFSAERLKGVDSTLKIQPAELGDSAMYLCASSSTLNTEAFFGQGTRLTVV.

With respect to this clonotype: Likely a read error: the CDR3 ends without its conserved phenylalanine or tryptophan. This sequence joins TRBV6-1 and TRBJ2-4; D possibly matches TRBD1 or TRBD2 (5 bases each). This CDR3 region has 15 residues. CDR1 MNHNS and CDR2 SASEGT come from the germline V gene. CDR3 nucleotide sequence: TGTGTCAGCAGTGAAGCGCCGGGGCCCGGAAACATTCAGTACTCC. It codes for CVSSEAPGPGNIQYS.

The rearrangement links TRBV5-4 to TRBJ2-1, with TRBD2 matching over 13 bases. Germline V gives CDR1 SGHNT, CDR2 YYREEE (reference sequence). V gave up 4 bases and J gave up 8 bases; unmatched junction bases: 6. The CDR3 has 15 residues. The CDR3 here is CASSIGLAGEDEQFF. CDR3 nucleotide sequence: TGTGCCAGCAGCATTGGACTAGCGGGAGAAGATGAGCAGTTCTTC.

This clonotype is a singleton in its sample. A read error may be the cause here, since a much bigger clone is one base away. The genes are TRBV5-1 and TRBJ2-7; TRBD2 matches at 7 bases. Germline V gene lookup returns CDR1 SGHRS and CDR2 YFSETQ. J gave up 7 bases and V 0 bases, and 10 bases lay outside the gene matches. This CDR3 comprises 15 residues. CDR3 DNA sequence: TGCGCCAGCAGCTTGGCCCCTGGGGGGGTAGGAGAGCAGTACTTC. Its protein product is CASSLAPGGVGEQYF.

Turning to this clonotype: This may be a read error, as it is one base from a much larger clone. The rearrangement joins TRBV5-1 to TRBJ2-3; D remains unclear. Germline V gives CDR1 SGHRS, CDR2 YFSETQ. The CDR3 runs to 14 residues. The CDR3 spells CASSPPYSTDRQYF. The CDR3 coding sequence is TGCGCCAGCAGCCCCCCCTACAGCACAGATAGGCAGTATTTT.

The sample holds one count of this clonotype. Sequence at one end of the junction differs from germline and may be a read error. The chain recombines TRBV11-2 with TRBJ1-1; TRBD1 might be the D (5 bases). Germline-derived CDR1 and CDR2 are SGHAT and FQNNGV. The CDR3 contains 14 residues. For the CDR3, the DNA is TGTGCCGGCAGCTTGTTGGCTCACCAGACAGAAGCTCTCTTT. Translation: CAGSLLAHQTEALF.

This clonotype has a handful of counts. This rearrangement joins TRBV21-1 to TRBJ1-3; TRBD1 is taken as the D call from the table, unchecked against the DNA. TRBV21-1 has pseudogene status. This CDR3 is 16 amino acids long. The CDR3 loop reads CASSSGRSRPGNTIYF. In nucleotides, the CDR3 is TGTGCCAGCAGCTCAGGGAGATCCCGGCCGGGAAACACCATATATTTT.

As concerns this clonotype: Because it lacks the conserved phenylalanine or tryptophan at the end, this CDR3 is likely a read error. CDR3 in amino acids: CASSRLTGGEETQYL. The CDR3 coding sequence is TGTGCCAGCAGCCGATTGACAGGGGGCGAGGAGACACAGTACCTC. This chain connects TRBV7-9 to TRBJ2-5; 10 bases align to TRBD1. CDR3 length: 15 amino acids. CDR1 and CDR2 (germline): SEHNR, FQNEAQ (reference sequence).

With respect to this clonotype: One end of the junction varies from germline; a read error may be responsible. The V gene is TRBV5-6, the J gene TRBJ2-5; 7 nucleotides agree with TRBD2. The CDR3 sequence is 15 residues long. Germline CDR1 reads SGHDT; CDR2 reads YYEEEE. The CDR3 sequence: CASSPNGMGGETQYF. The CDR3 DNA sequence: TGTGCCAGCAGCCCCAATGGGATGGGAGGGGAGACCCAATACTTC.

This clonotype appeared a single time. The chain recombines TRBV18 with TRBJ2-5; D possibly corresponds to TRBD1 (6 bases). Germline V gene sequence: CDR1 KGHSH, CDR2 LQKENI. V was trimmed by 6 bases and J by 3 bases, leaving 11 bases between them. CDR3 length: 13 residues. The CDR3 region is CASSPRTEETQYF. The DNA of the CDR3 is TGTGCCAGCTCCCCTCGGACAGAAGAGACCCAGTACTTC.

By share, this clonotype counts as medium-sized (0.01 to 0.1%). This chain uses TRBV11-2 with TRBJ2-2; 7 positions agree with TRBD1. Per germline, CDR1 SGHAT and CDR2 FQNNGV. J lost 2 bases, V lost 4 bases, and 4 bases had no gene match. This CDR3 region has 15 residues. In DNA form, the CDR3 reads TGTGCCAGCAGCTCCGGGGACAGCAACACCGGGGAGCTGTTTTTT. Translated: CASSSGDSNTGELFF. The whole variable domain, filled in from reference TRBV11-2 and TRBJ2-2, reads EAGVAQSPRYKIIEKRQSVAFWCNPISGHATLYWYQQILGQGPKLLIQFQNNGVVDDSQLPKDRFSAERLKGVDSTLKIQPAKLEDSAVYLCASSSGDSNTGELFFGEGSRLTVL.

This clonotype was seen only a few times. A junction end diverges from the germline sequence, so it may reflect a read error. This sequence joins TRBV5-5 and TRBJ2-3, with D possibly being TRBD2 (5 bases). CDR1 is SGHKS, CDR2 YYEKEE, per germline (reference sequence). The CDR3 consists of 14 residues. The CDR3 region has the DNA TGTGCCAGCAGCTTGGGGACTTGCACAGATATGCAGTATTTT. It codes for CASSLGTCTDMQYF.

This clonotype was counted many times. The chain recombines TRBV5-1 with TRBJ2-3; no definite D call. The germline CDR1 and CDR2 sequences are SGHRS and YFSETQ. The CDR3 spans 16 residues. V dropped 1 base and J dropped 0 bases, with 12 bases sitting between them. As DNA, the CDR3 is TGCGCCAGCAGCTTGAACGGCCGTGCTAGCACAGATACGCAGTATTTT. Translating gives CASSLNGRASTDTQYF.